The 10 T cell receptor beta chains below all came from one sample that was sequenced in a study of T cells in Graves' hyperthyroidism and ophthalmopathy (dated by TCRdb to about 2019). The library was made by multiplex PCR. Sequencing relied on an Illumina HiSeq 2000. TCR beta CDR3 regions were amplified from RNA transcripts. For the first round of RT-PCR on the TCR CDR3, the HTBI primer set was used together with the Qiagen OneStep RT-PCR kit. The public reads were quality trimmed at Q25 with fastp and then assembled into clones with MiXCR by TCRdb, keeping productive beta chains. Each entry is one CDR3 protein sequence, shown with its most common DNA and genes. Across this sample there are more than 500,000 distinct CDR3 sequences, with under 20% seen only once. In total, the top ten clones hold 3.5% to 4% of the sample. The sequenced material came from blood. These receptors originate from a woman aged 25 to 39 with Graves' hyperthyroidism.

Details on this clonotype: A far larger clone differs by one base, so this is likely a read error. The chain recombines TRBV6-1 with TRBJ2-7; the match to TRBD2 covers 10 bases. CDR1 is MNHNS and CDR2 is SASEGT in the germline V gene. This CDR3 has 14 amino acids. DNA of the CDR3: TGTGCCGGCAGTCCAGCGGGAGGGCCCTACGAGCAGTACTTC. Its translation: CAGSPAGGPYEQYF.

Many counts were recorded for this clonotype. The chain couples TRBV27 to TRBJ1-1, with a tentative D call TRBD1 (5 bases). Germline loops: CDR1 MNHEY, CDR2 SMNVEV (reference sequence). CDR3 size: 16 residues. Trimming pared 6 bases from V and 2 bases from J, leaving 19 bases between. CDR3 in amino acids: CASSPWGGRNNTEAFF. The CDR3 DNA reads as TGTGCCAGCAGCCCTTGGGGGGGACGGAATAACACTGAAGCTTTCTTT.

This clonotype appeared a few times. The chain links TRBV27 to TRBJ1-2; D may be TRBD1 (6 bases). The CDR3 contains 13 residues. V was clipped by 2 bases and J by 8 bases, with 12 bases between them. Germline values: CDR1 MNHEY, CDR2 SMNVEV (reference sequence). Here the CDR3 reads CASSLRGRGGYTF. CDR3 in DNA: TGTGCCAGCAGTTTAAGGGGCAGGGGAGGCTACACCTTC.

This clonotype has ten or more counts. The V call is TRBV7-8, the J call TRBJ2-3; TRBD2 agrees at 10 bases. The CDR3 covers 18 residues. The junction had 11 bases not matched to a gene; V was cut back by 0 bases and J by 5 bases. Germline-derived CDR1 and CDR2 are SGHVS and FQNEAQ. The CDR3 region has the DNA TGTGCCAGCAGCTTAGCGGGGTTGGCTAGCGGGAGAGTAGATACGCAGTATTTT. It specifies CASSLAGLASGRVDTQYF.

This clonotype was counted at least ten times. This chain links TRBV6-1 with TRBJ1-1; 7 nucleotides align to TRBD1. V was clipped by 7 bases and J by 1 base; unmatched bases: 6. CDR3 length: 14 amino acids. Germline V CDR1 and CDR2: MNHNS, SASEGT. The CDR3 coding sequence is TGTGCCAGCACCCCAGGGGGGGGGAACACTGAAGCTTTCTTT. Encoded protein: CASTPGGGNTEAFF.

The chain employs TRBV4-2 and TRBJ2-2, with 8 bases that match TRBD1. V lost 7 bases, J lost 7 bases, and 8 bases stayed unmatched. Germline V gene lookup returns CDR1 LGHNA and CDR2 YNFKEQ. This CDR3 region has 14 residues. This CDR3 is CASTQGAGLGELFF. CDR3 nucleotides: TGTGCCAGCACCCAGGGGGCAGGGCTCGGGGAGCTGTTTTTT.

CDR3 protein: CASSIETAGGPRDTQYF. As DNA, the CDR3 is TGTGCCAGTAGTATAGAAACGGCGGGAGGGCCACGAGATACGCAGTATTTT. This chain links TRBV19 with TRBJ2-3, with TRBD2 matching 9 bases. The V segment lost 0 bases and the J segment 5 bases; nucleotides outside the gene matches: 9. The germline V gene encodes CDR1 LNHDA and CDR2 SQIVND (reference sequence). The CDR3 has 17 amino acids.

This clonotype was seen repeatedly, ten times or more. The V and J genes are TRBV6-1 and TRBJ2-2; D is possibly TRBD2 (6 bases). Germline loops: CDR1 MNHNS, CDR2 SASEGT. The V end was cut by 2 bases, the J end by 7 bases, with 14 bases between. The length of the CDR3 is 15 residues. The CDR3 coding sequence is TGTGCCAGCAGTGAATCGTCTTCGCGGGGCGGGGAGCTGTTTTTT. It yields the protein CASSESSSRGGELFF.

There are a few counts of this clonotype. The chain joins TRBV30 to TRBJ1-2; D is unclear. V lost 8 bases and J 3 bases, leaving 10 bases between the germline ends. The CDR3 covers 11 residues. CDR1 and CDR2 from the germline V gene are GTSNPN and SVGIG (reference sequence). CDR3 amino acids: CALLGYYGYTF. In DNA, the CDR3 is TGTGCCCTACTGGGGTACTATGGCTACACCTTC.

This clonotype was seen more than once but under ten times. The J gene is TRBJ2-7, the V gene TRBV29-1; D is possibly TRBD1 (6 bases). The germline V gene has CDR1 SQVTM and CDR2 ANQGSEA. V was shortened by 6 bases and J by 4 bases, with 19 bases between the two germline ends. The CDR3 totals 14 residues. The CDR3 DNA reads as TGCAGCGTCCGACAGGCCCAATTCCCTTACGAGCAGTACTTC. Translated, it gives CSVRQAQFPYEQYF.